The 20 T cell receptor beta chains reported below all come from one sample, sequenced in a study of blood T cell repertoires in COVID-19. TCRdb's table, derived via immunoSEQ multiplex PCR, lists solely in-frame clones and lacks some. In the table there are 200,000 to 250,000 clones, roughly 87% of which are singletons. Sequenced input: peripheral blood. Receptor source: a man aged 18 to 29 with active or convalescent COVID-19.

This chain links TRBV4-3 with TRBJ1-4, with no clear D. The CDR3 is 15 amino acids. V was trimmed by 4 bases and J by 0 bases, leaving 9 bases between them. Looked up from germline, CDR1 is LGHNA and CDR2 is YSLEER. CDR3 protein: CASSRQVATNEKLFF. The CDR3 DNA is TGCGCCAGCAGCCGCCAGGTAGCAACTAATGAAAAACTGTTTTTT.

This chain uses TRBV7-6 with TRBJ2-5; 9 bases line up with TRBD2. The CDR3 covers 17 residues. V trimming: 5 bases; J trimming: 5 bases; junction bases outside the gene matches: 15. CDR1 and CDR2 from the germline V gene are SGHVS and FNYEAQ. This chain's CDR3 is CASSLRTRGGAEETQYF. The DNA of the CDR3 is TGTGCCAGCAGCCTCCGGACTCGCGGGGGGGCTGAGGAGACCCAGTACTTC.

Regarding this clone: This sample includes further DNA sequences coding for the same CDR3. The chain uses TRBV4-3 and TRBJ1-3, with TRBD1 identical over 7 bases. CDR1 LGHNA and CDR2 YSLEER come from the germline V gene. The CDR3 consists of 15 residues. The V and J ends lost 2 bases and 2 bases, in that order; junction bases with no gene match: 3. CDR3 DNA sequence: TGCGCCAGCAGCCAATTGACAGGGCCTGGAAACACCATATATTTT. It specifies CASSQLTGPGNTIYF.

The CDR3 loop is CSSHGQDGYTF. The CDR3 nucleotides read TGCAGCTCCCACGGACAGGATGGCTACACCTTC. This sequence joins TRBV20-1 and TRBJ1-2; 7 bases align to TRBD1. Germline CDR1 DFQATT, CDR2 SNEGSKA (reference sequence). The CDR3 contains 11 residues.

CDR3 in DNA: TGTGCCAGCAGCTCAAATATGGGAGACACGCAGTATTTT. This sequence encodes CASSSNMGDTQYF. V and J are TRBV7-3 and TRBJ2-3; TRBD2 is a possible D gene (5 bases). The CDR3 sequence is 13 residues long. Trimming shortened V by 4 bases and J by 9 bases, and 14 bases separated the two germline ends. CDR1 and CDR2 (germline): SGHTA, FQGTGA.

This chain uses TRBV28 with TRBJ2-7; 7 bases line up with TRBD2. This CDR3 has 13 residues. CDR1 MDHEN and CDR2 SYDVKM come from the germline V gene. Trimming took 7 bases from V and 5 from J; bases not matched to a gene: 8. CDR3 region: CASTPGGGNEQYF. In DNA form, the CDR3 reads TGTGCCAGCACACCGGGAGGAGGGAACGAGCAGTACTTC.

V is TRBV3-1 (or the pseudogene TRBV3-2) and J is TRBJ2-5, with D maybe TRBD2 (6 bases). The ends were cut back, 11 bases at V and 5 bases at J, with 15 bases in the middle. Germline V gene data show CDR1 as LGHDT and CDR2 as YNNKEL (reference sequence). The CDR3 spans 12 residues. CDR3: CAGDWFWETQYF. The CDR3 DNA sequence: TGTGCCGGGGACTGGTTTTGGGAGACCCAGTACTTC.

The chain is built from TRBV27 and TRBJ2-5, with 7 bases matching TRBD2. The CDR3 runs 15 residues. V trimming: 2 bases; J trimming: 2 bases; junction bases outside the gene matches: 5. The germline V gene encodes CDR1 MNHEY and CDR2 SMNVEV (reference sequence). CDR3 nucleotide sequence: TGTGCCAGCAGTTTACTAGCGGTGGATCAAGAGACCCAGTACTTC. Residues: CASSLLAVDQETQYF.

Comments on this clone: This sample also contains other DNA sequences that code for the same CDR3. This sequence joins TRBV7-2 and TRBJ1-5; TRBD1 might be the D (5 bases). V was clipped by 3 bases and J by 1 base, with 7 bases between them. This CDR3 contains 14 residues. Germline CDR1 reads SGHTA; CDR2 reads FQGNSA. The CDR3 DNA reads TGTGCCAGCAGCTTTCAGGGCAGCAATCAGCCCCAGCATTTT. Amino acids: CASSFQGSNQPQHF.

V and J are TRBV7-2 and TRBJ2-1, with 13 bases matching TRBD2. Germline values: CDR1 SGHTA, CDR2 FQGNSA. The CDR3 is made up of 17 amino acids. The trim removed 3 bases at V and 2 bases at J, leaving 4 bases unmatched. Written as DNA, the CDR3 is TGTGCCAGCAGCTTGGGACTAGCGGGATTCACCTACAATGAGCAGTTCTTC. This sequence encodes CASSLGLAGFTYNEQFF.

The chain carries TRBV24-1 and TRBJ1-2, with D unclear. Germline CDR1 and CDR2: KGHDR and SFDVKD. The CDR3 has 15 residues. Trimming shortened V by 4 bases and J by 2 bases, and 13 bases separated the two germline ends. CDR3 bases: TGTGCCACCAGTGACTCGCGGACGGGAAACTATGGCTACACCTTC. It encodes CATSDSRTGNYGYTF.

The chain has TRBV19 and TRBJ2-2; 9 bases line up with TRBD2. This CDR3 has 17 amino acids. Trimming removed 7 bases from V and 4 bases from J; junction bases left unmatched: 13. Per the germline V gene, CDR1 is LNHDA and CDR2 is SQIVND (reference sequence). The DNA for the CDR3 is TGTGCCAGTACCCCGATGGCGGGGGGGCCGGCCACCGGGGAGCTGTTTTTT. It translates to CASTPMAGGPATGELFF.

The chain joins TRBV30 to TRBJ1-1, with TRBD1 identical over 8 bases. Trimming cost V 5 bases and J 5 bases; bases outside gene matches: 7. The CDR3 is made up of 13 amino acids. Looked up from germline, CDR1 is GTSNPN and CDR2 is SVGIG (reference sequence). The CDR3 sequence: CAWGQGAGTEAFF. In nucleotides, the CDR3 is TGTGCCTGGGGGCAGGGGGCAGGAACTGAAGCTTTCTTT. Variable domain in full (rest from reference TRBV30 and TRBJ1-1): SQTIHQWPATLVQPVGSPLSLECTVEGTSNPNLYWYRQAAGRGLQLLFYSVGIGQISSEVPQNLSASRPQDRQFILSSKKLLLSDSGFYLCAWGQGAGTEAFFGQGTRLTVV.

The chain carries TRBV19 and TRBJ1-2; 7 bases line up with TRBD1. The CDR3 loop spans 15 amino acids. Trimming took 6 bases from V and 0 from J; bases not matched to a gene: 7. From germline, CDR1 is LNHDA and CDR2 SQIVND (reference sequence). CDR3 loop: CASSQGTVTNYGYTF. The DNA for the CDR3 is TGTGCCAGTAGCCAAGGGACAGTAACTAACTATGGCTACACCTTC.

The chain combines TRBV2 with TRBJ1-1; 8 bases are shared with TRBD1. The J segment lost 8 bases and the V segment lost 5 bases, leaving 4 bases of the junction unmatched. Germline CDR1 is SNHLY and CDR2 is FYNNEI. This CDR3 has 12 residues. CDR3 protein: CASSLTGVEAFF. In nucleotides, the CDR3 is TGTGCCAGCAGTTTGACAGGGGTAGAAGCTTTCTTT.

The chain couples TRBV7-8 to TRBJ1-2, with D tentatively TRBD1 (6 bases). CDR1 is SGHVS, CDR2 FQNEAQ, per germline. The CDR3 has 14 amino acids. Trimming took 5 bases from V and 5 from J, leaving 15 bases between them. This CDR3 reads CASSPKTGIYGYTF. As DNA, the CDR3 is TGTGCCAGCAGCCCGAAAACAGGGATATATGGCTACACCTTC.

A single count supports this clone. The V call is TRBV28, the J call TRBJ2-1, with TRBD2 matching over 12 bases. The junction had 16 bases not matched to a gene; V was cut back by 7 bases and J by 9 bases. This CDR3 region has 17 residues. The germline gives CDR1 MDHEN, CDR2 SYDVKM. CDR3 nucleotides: TGTGCCAGCACCCGGACTAGCGGGAATCCGGCGAGGAGTGAGCAGTTCTTC. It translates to CASTRTSGNPARSEQFF.

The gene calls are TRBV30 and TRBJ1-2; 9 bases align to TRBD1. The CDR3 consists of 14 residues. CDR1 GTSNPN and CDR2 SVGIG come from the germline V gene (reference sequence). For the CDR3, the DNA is TGTAGTACACCGACAGGGGGGGGGAACTATGGCTACACCTTC. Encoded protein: CSTPTGGGNYGYTF.

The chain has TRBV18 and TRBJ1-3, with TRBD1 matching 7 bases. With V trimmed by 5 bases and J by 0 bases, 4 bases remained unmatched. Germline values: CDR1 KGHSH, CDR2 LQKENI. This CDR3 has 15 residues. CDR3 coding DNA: TGTGCCAGCTCATCGGACAGGACCTCTGGAAACACCATATATTTT. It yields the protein CASSSDRTSGNTIYF.

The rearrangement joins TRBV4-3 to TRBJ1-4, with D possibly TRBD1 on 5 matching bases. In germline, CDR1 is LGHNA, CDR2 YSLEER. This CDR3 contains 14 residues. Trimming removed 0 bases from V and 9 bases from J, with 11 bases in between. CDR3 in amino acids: CASSQERQPQKLFF. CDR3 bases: TGCGCCAGCAGCCAAGAAAGACAGCCCCAAAAACTGTTTTTT.